What follows describes a single TCR beta chain. This clone's antigen is unknown. Base qualities are missing; no much larger clone stands one base away. Taken from cysteine to phenylalanine, the CDR3 has 17 residues. The sequence is cut down to CDR3 DNA, 51 bases in frame from base 1. The germline V end is reduced by 4 bases and the J end by 0 bases; junction bases left unmatched: 10. From a lookup of the germline V gene, CDR1 and CDR2 are SGHRS and YFSETQ. These data belong to a study of blood T cell repertoires in COVID-19 (dated by TCRdb to about 2020). Regarding the complete study: Samples from collaborators originated in the United States, Italy and Spain and spanned both the acute and convalescent phases of COVID-19. The material from the prospective study consisted of cDNA or gDNA derived from T cells, B-cell-depleted T cells, or PBMCs. Where available, HLA class I and class II types were taken from metadata supplied by the sample provider and were not determined by assay-based typing. The samples were drawn from two sources: the first 160 participants of the ongoing ImmuneRACE study, and 1,254 subjects contributed by 6 global collaborators. The repertoires were released in a freely available public database meant as a resource for research on the immune response to SARS-CoV-2. Deeply sampled blood TCRbeta repertoires from subjects exposed to, actively infected with, or recovered from COVID-19 were included in the dataset. Nearly every sample came with metadata listing a de-identified subject ID, COVID-19 status, age in years and sex.

Whole blood was collected in K2EDTA tubes by collaborating institutions according to the institutions' own protocols. For TCRbeta analysis, collaborators shipped samples in one of three forms: frozen whole blood, isolated PBMCs, or DNA extracted from either of those sample types. Study-wide conclusions, independent of this receptor: Clinical and demographic metadata were provided uncurated, with the amount varying by source and participant.

TCRbeta CDR3 regions were amplified from genomic DNA by means of the immunoSEQ Assay, a bias-controlled multiplex PCR. In the original analysis: Within the assay, amplification of reference gene primers was used to estimate how many nucleated cells each sample contained. To quantify the absolute abundance of each unique TCRbeta CDR3 rearrangement, sequence reads were collapsed and filtered. Productive Simpson clonality was computed per sample as the square root of Simpson's diversity index over productive rearrangements. Here the immuneACCESS table is served through TCRdb, limited to in-frame sequences with V and J called. Missing clones are a known gap in these copies; in checked studies unresolved V genes cover under half, and the rest lacks a known reason. V and J calls and clone size follow that table, whereas D and trimming were derived from the DNA. Present in this sample are 150,000 or so clones, 85% to 90% of which were seen just once. Clones ranked in the top ten supply about 2.1% of the sample.

The receptor was isolated from a human donor in a cohort sampled during active COVID-19. Sequenced input: peripheral blood. The sequence joins TRBV5-1 to TRBJ2-7; 10 junctional bases match TRBD2. The DNA is as follows: TGCGCCAGCAGCCCTCCGACTAGCGGGTTGAGCTCCTACGAGCAGTACTTC. It is translated as CASSPPTSGLSSYEQYF.